Listed below are T cell receptor beta chains from one sample, sequenced in a study of T cell responses to AZD1222 COVID-19 vaccine. Using immunoSEQ multiplex PCR, the repertoire was profiled, and TCRdb retains in-frame clones only, with some absent. This table has more than 150,000 clones, about nine tenths appearing once. The source was peripheral blood, collected on day 0 of AZD1222 vaccination. These TCRs come from an adult in good health. The CDR3 runs from the conserved cysteine through the conserved F or W. D genes are given only for firm matches. A row's size may be missing; if present it is once, few, many or a size class.

D: NA
V: TRBV11-2
size: NA
J: TRBJ2-1
CDR3: CASSFSGTAGYNEQFF
DNA: TGTGCCAGCAGCTTCTCCGGGACGGCCGGTTACAATGAGCAGTTCTTC

D: NA
V: TRBV4-1
size: NA
J: TRBJ2-1
CDR3: CASSQDLGQLGTHEQFF
DNA: TGCGCCAGCAGCCAAGACCTAGGACAGCTGGGGACACATGAGCAGTTCTTC

D: TRBD2
V: TRBV6-5
size: NA
J: TRBJ2-5
CDR3: CASKLAGVETQYF
DNA: TGTGCCAGCAAGCTAGCGGGGGTAGAGACCCAGTACTTC

D: TRBD1
V: TRBV28
size: NA
J: TRBJ1-2
CDR3: CASSLSRRTGRNYGYTF
DNA: TGTGCCAGCAGCCTGTCCCGGAGGACAGGGCGGAACTATGGCTACACCTTC

D: NA
V: TRBV9
size: NA
J: TRBJ1-1
CDR3: CASSIDTGTEAFF
DNA: TGTGCCAGCAGCATAGACACCGGGACTGAAGCTTTCTTT

D: NA
V: TRBV19
size: NA
J: TRBJ2-2
CDR3: CASSIGGVAAGELFF
DNA: TGTGCCAGTAGTATAGGCGGGGTGGCCGCCGGGGAGCTGTTTTTT

D: NA
V: TRBV19
size: NA
J: TRBJ1-1
CDR3: CASRPWGSMNTEAFF
DNA: TGTGCCAGTAGGCCCTGGGGCAGTATGAACACTGAAGCTTTCTTT

D: NA
V: TRBV2
size: once
J: TRBJ1-1
CDR3: CASRDSLNTEAFF
DNA: TGTGCCAGCAGAGACAGTTTGAACACTGAAGCTTTCTTT

D: NA
V: TRBV6-5
size: NA
J: TRBJ1-2
CDR3: CASSYRGDGYTF
DNA: TGTGCCAGCAGTTACCGAGGGGATGGCTACACCTTC

D: TRBD1
V: TRBV5-8
size: few
J: TRBJ1-1
CDR3: CASSLALSGGDGEAFF
DNA: TGTGCCAGCAGCTTGGCCCTCTCAGGGGGCGATGGCGAAGCTTTCTTT

D: NA
V: TRBV28
size: NA
J: TRBJ2-7
CDR3: CASSRTDGYLSYEQYF
DNA: TGTGCCAGCAGTCGTACGGACGGCTACCTCTCCTACGAGCAGTACTTC

D: TRBD2
V: TRBV11-2
size: NA
J: TRBJ2-5
CDR3: CASSRSGGPGETQYF
DNA: TGTGCCAGCAGCCGAAGCGGGGGGCCGGGGGAGACCCAGTACTTC

D: NA
V: TRBV30
size: NA
J: TRBJ1-6
CDR3: CAWRGPYNSPLHF
DNA: TGTGCCTGGCGGGGACCCTATAATTCACCCCTCCACTTT

D: NA
V: TRBV7-9
size: NA
J: TRBJ1-2
CDR3: CASSSLDSYGYTF
DNA: TGTGCCAGCAGCTCCCTCGATTCCTATGGCTACACCTTC